Listed below are T cell receptor beta chains from one sample, sequenced in a study of T cells after yellow fever vaccination. TCRdb independently ran MiXCR on the 5' RACE reads; one entry per CDR3 protein. This sample has around 350,000 distinct CDR3 sequences, with under 7.5% found just once. Material: PBMCs, obtained 5 days after the yellow fever booster vaccination. The source of these receptors is a man between 25 and 39 years old who received the YFV17D yellow fever vaccine. Both conserved end residues are part of each CDR3. Each record gives: V gene, J gene, clone size, D gene, CDR3 DNA, CDR3 protein. A D gene is named only where the DNA matches it firmly. Some rows have no size entry. The others give once, few or many, or a class for an expanded clone.

>TRBV7-2|TRBJ2-3|many|-
TGTGCCAGCAGCGAGACTAGGCCCGGGGCAGATACGCAGTATTTT
CASSETRPGADTQYF
>TRBV7-2|TRBJ2-1|few|TRBD1
TGTGCCAGCAGCGAGGGGGCAGGCACTTTGGGGTGGTTCTTC
CASSEGAGTLGWFF
>TRBV6-5|TRBJ1-3|few|-
TGTGCCAGCAGTTACTCTTCAGGGAACGGAAACACCATATATTTT
CASSYSSGNGNTIYF
>TRBV7-2|TRBJ2-1|-|TRBD2
TGTGCCAGCAGCTTATCTAGCGGGCCGAGCTCCTACAATGAGCAGTTCTTC
CASSLSSGPSSYNEQFF
>TRBV20-1|TRBJ2-4|-|-
TGCAGTGCTCCTGAGAGCGGGTTAGCCAAAAACATTCAGTACTTC
CSAPESGLAKNIQYF
>TRBV7-9|TRBJ2-7|many|-
TGTGCCAGCAGCTCGTCTGGGGCAGGGAGTCCCTACGAGCAGTACTTC
CASSSSGAGSPYEQYF
>TRBV7-9|TRBJ1-3|few|TRBD1
TGTGCCAGCAGCTCGGGACAGCCCCTCTCTGGAAACACCATATATTTT
CASSSGQPLSGNTIYF
>TRBV4-3|TRBJ2-1|-|TRBD2
TGCGCCAGCAGCCAAGACCAGCCGGGACTAGCGGGCAGGGAGCAGTTCTTC
CASSQDQPGLAGREQFF
>TRBV20-1|TRBJ2-1|many|-
TGCAGTGCTAGAGCCTCCCCAAGGGATAATGAGCAGTTCTTC
CSARASPRDNEQFF
>TRBV7-9|TRBJ2-7|many|-
TGTGCTCTCGCCGGGGCGGGACATTCGATCTACGAGCAGTACTTC
CALAGAGHSIYEQYF
>TRBV27|TRBJ2-7|-|-
TGTGCCAGCAACCCGAGGGGGGGCGCCTCCTACGAGCAGTACTTC
CASNPRGGASYEQYF
>TRBV7-3|TRBJ2-5|-|TRBD2
TGTGCCAGCAGCTTAACACAAAAGGCGGGAGACGGGGGGGAGACCCAGTACTTC
CASSLTQKAGDGGETQYF
>TRBV7-9|TRBJ2-2|many|-
TGTGCCAGCAGCGGGACTGCGAACACCGGGGAGCTGTTTTTT
CASSGTANTGELFF
>TRBV11-2|TRBJ2-2|few|-
TGTGCCAGCAGATCCAGCGGCGGGACCGGGGAGCTGTTTTTT
CASRSSGGTGELFF
>TRBV6-1|TRBJ2-1|few|TRBD2
TGTGCCAGTCGGGGACTAGCGGGAGTTGGCCCCTACAATGAGCAGTTCTTC
CASRGLAGVGPYNEQFF
>TRBV5-1|TRBJ2-7|-|TRBD1
TGCGCCAGCACCGGGACAGTGGGCTCCTACGAGCAGTACTTC
CASTGTVGSYEQYF
>TRBV7-2|TRBJ2-1|few|TRBD2
TGTGCCAGCAGCTTCGGGCGGGAGCCACCGTACAATGAGCAGTTCTTC
CASSFGREPPYNEQFF
>TRBV23-1|TRBJ2-7|few|-
TGCGCCAGCAGTCGTAGGGGAGGTATACGGGACTACGAGCAGTACTTC
CASSRRGGIRDYEQYF
>TRBV29-1|TRBJ2-5|many|TRBD2
TGCAGCGTTGAAGAGGGACTAGATCCAGAGACCCAGTACTTC
CSVEEGLDPETQYF
>TRBV5-1|TRBJ2-3|many|-
TGCGCCAGCAGTCCCGGACCGTCTGGTACGCAGTATTTT
CASSPGPSGTQYF
>TRBV29-1|TRBJ2-7|-|-
TGCAGCGTTCTCCAGAGGGTGCAGTACTTC
CSVLQRVQYF
>TRBV20-1|TRBJ2-7|many|TRBD2
TGCAGTGCACCAAACCCTGCCCGGGAGGGAAGGGAGCAGTACTTC
CSAPNPAREGREQYF
>TRBV5-1|TRBJ1-3|-|-
TGCGCCAGCAGCGAAACTTCTGGAAACACCATATATTTT
CASSETSGNTIYF
>TRBV29-1|TRBJ2-5|-|-
TGCAGCGTTCCGGGGGCGGGGGCCCAGTACTTC
CSVPGAGAQYF
>TRBV21-1|TRBJ2-3|few|-
TGTGCCAGCAGCAAGAGGAGACATATCTCTAGCACAGATACGCAGTATTTT
CASSKRRHISSTDTQYF
>TRBV3-1|TRBJ2-7|few|-
TGTGCCAGCAGCCAAGCCGCCTACGAGCAGTACTTC
CASSQAAYEQYF
>TRBV29-1|TRBJ2-3|few|TRBD2
TGCAGCGTTGAGGTTGCGGGAGGGACAGATACGCAGTATTTT
CSVEVAGGTDTQYF
>TRBV7-2|TRBJ2-6|-|-
TGTGCCAGCAGAATTATACCCGCATCTGGGGCCAACGTCCTGACTTTC
CASRIIPASGANVLTF
>TRBV11-2|TRBJ2-6|many|-
TGTGCCAGCAGCTTGAGTAACAGGGGGGGCTCTGGGGCCAACGTCCTGACTTTC
CASSLSNRGGSGANVLTF
>TRBV2|TRBJ2-1|-|TRBD2
TGTGCCTGCAGTCCTATAGCGGGAGGAAGGGGGAACAATGAGCAGTTCTTC
CACSPIAGGRGNNEQFF
>TRBV9|TRBJ2-1|-|TRBD2
TGTGCCAGCACCGTCGGGGAGGGACTAGAGCAGTTCTTC
CASTVGEGLEQFF
>TRBV20-1|TRBJ2-5|few|-
TGCAGTGCTATGGGGGACCAAGAGACCCAGTACTTC
CSAMGDQETQYF
>TRBV7-2|TRBJ1-1|-|-
TGTGCCAGCAGCTTTCCCGGGAACACTGAAGCTTTCTTT
CASSFPGNTEAFF
>TRBV10-3|TRBJ2-7|-|-
TGTGCCATCAAGCCCACGGGCCCCCGCGAGTCCGGCTACGAGCAGTACTTC
CAIKPTGPRESGYEQYF
>TRBV20-1|TRBJ2-7|many|-
TGCAGTGCTAAGGTAGGGGGTGGCGAGCAGTACTTC
CSAKVGGGEQYF
>TRBV4-3|TRBJ2-5|many|TRBD1
TGCGCCAGCAGCCAAGAAAACAGGGGAGAGACCCAGTACTTC
CASSQENRGETQYF
>TRBV12-3/TRBV12-4|TRBJ2-3|-|-
TGTGCCAGCAGTTTTGAGGAGGCAGATACGCAGTATTTT
CASSFEEADTQYF
>TRBV7-9|TRBJ2-2|few|-
TGTGCCAGCAGCGGGGGACCCGGGGAGCTGTTTTTT
CASSGGPGELFF
>TRBV5-1|TRBJ2-7|many|-
TGCGCCAGCAGAGCATTAAGGACCTCTTACGAGCAGTACTTC
CASRALRTSYEQYF
>TRBV27|TRBJ2-3|-|-
TGTGCCAGCAGTTTACCTGGTCTTAACAGGGGCACAGATACGCAGTATTTT
CASSLPGLNRGTDTQYF